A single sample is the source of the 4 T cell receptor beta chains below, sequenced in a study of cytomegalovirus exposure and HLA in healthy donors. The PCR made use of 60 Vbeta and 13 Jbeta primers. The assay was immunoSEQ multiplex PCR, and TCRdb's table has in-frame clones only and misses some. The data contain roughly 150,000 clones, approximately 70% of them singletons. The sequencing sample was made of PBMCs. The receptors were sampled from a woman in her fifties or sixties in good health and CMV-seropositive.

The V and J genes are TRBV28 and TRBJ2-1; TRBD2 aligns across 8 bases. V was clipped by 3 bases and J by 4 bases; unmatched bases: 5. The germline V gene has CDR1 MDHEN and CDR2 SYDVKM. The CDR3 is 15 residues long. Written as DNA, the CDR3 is TGTGCCAGCAGTTTGGCGGGAGGAACTTACAATGAGCAGTTCTTC. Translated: CASSLAGGTYNEQFF.

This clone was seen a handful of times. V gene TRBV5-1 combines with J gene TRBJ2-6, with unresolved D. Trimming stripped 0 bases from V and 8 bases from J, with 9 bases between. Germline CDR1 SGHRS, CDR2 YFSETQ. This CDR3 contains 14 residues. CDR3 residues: CASSLVSGTNVLTF. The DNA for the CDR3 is TGCGCCAGCAGCTTGGTGTCAGGTACCAACGTCCTGACTTTC.

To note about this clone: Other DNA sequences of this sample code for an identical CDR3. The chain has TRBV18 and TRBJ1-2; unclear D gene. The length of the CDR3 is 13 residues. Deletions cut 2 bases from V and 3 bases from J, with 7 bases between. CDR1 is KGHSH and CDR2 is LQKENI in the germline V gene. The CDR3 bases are TGTGCCAGCTCACCAAGCACAGACTATGGCTACACCTTC. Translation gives CASSPSTDYGYTF.

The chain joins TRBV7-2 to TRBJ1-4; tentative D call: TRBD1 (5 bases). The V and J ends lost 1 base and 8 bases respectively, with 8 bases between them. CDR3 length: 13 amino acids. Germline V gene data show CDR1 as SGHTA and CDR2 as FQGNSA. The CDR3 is CASSLGRAEKLFF. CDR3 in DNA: TGTGCCAGCAGCTTAGGCAGGGCCGAAAAACTGTTTTTT. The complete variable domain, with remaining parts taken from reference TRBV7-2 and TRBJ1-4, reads GAGVSQSPSNKVTEKGKDVELRCDPISGHTALYWYRQSLGQGLEFLIYFQGNSAPDKSGLPSDRFSAERTGGSVSTLTIQRTQQEDSAVYLCASSLGRAEKLFFGSGTQLSVL.